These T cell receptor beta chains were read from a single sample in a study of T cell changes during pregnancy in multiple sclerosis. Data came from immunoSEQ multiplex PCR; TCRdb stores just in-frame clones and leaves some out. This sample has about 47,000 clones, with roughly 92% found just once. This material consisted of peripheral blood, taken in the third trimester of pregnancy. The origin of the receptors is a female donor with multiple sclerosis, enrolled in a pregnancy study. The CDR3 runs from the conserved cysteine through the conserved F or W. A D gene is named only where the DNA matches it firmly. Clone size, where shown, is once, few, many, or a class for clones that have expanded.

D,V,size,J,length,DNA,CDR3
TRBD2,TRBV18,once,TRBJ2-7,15,TGTGCCAGCTCGCGTCCCGGGACTATCTCCTACGAGCAGTACTTC,CASSRPGTISYEQYF
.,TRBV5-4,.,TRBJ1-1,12,TGTGCCAGCAGCGCAGGGAACACTGAAGCTTTCTTT,CASSAGNTEAFF
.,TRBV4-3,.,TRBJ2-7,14,TGCGCCAGCAGCCAAGTCATCAGGTCCTACGAGCAGTACTTC,CASSQVIRSYEQYF
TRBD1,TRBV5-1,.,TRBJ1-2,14,TGCGCCAGCAGCTTGGGACAGGGTCTAGGTGGCTACACCTTC,CASSLGQGLGGYTF
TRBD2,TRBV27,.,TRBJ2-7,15,TGTGCCAGCAGTTTAGGAGCGGGACCAGGCTACGAGCAGTACTTC,CASSLGAGPGYEQYF
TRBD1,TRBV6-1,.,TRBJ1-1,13,TGTGCCAGCACCGCGACAGGGGCCACTGAAGCTTTCTTT,CASTATGATEAFF
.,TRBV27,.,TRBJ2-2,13,TGTGCCAGCAGTTTCTTCAGTGCCGGGGAGCTGTTTTTT,CASSFFSAGELFF
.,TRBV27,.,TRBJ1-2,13,TGTGCCAGCTCCCGGGAGGGTAATTATGGCTACACCTTC,CASSREGNYGYTF
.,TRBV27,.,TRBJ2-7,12,TGTGCCAGCAGTTATAACAATTACGAGCAGTACTTC,CASSYNNYEQYF
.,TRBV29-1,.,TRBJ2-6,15,TGCAGCGTTGAACTCACGGGCTCTGGGGCCAACGTCCTGACTTTC,CSVELTGSGANVLTF
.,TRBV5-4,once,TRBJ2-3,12,TGTGCCAGCAGCTTAGACAGCTATACGCAGTATTTT,CASSLDSYTQYF
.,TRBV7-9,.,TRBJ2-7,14,TGTGCCAGCAGCGACGCCGTAGGAGACCACGAGCAGTACTTC,CASSDAVGDHEQYF
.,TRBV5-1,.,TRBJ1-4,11,TGCGCCAGCAGCCCCGGGGTGGAACTGTTTTTT,CASSPGVELFF
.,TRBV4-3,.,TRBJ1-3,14,TGCGCCAGCAGCCAAGTGCCAGGGTCCTTATGGATATATTTT,CASSQVPGSLWIYF
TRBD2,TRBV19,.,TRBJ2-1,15,TGTGCCAGTCTCTCTAGCGGAGGCTCCTACAATGAGCAGTTCTTC,CASLSSGGSYNEQFF
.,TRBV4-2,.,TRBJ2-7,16,TGTGCCAGCAGCCAAGGCACTAGGGAGAGTTCCTACGAGCAGTACTTC,CASSQGTRESSYEQYF
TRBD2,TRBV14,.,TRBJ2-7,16,TGTGCCAGCAGCCTGATGACTAGCGGGAGCTCCTACGAGCAGTACTTC,CASSLMTSGSSYEQYF